These 28 T cell receptor beta chains share one sample of origin, sequenced in a study of T cell responses to AZD1222 COVID-19 vaccine. Sequenced by immunoSEQ multiplex PCR; TCRdb stores in-frame clones only, minus some. The sample includes around 150,000 clones, approximately 91% of them seen just once. Material: peripheral blood, obtained 28 days after the second AZD1222 dose. The source is an adult who received the AZD1222 COVID-19 vaccine.

The chain employs TRBV30 and TRBJ2-5; the D gene is possibly TRBD2 (7 bases). Trimming removed 1 base at V and 5 bases at J, with 11 bases between. Germline-derived CDR1 and CDR2 are GTSNPN and SVGIG (reference sequence). The CDR3 is made up of 13 amino acids. This CDR3 reads CAWSGGGRETQYF. CDR3 sequence (DNA): TGTGCCTGGAGTGGCGGGGGCAGGGAGACCCAGTACTTC.

The rearrangement joins TRBV2 to TRBJ1-3; D uncertain. This CDR3 contains 13 residues. V lost 7 bases to trimming and J lost 0 bases, with 7 bases between them. Germline CDR1 and CDR2: SNHLY and FYNNEI. CDR3 sequence: CASTQDSGNTIYF. CDR3 DNA: TGTGCCAGCACCCAGGACTCTGGAAACACCATATATTTT.

This clone was observed once. CDR3 DNA: TGTGCCAGCAGCCAAGAATCGGGGGAACGGCCTACCACCGCAGATACGCAGTATTTT. Protein sequence: CASSQESGERPTTADTQYF. The chain joins TRBV4-2 to TRBJ2-3, with D perhaps TRBD2 (6 bases). Germline V lookup: CDR1 LGHNA, CDR2 YNFKEQ. The V end lost 0 bases, the J end lost 4 bases, and 23 bases lay between the germline ends. The CDR3 runs 19 residues.

V usage is TRBV20-1 and J usage is TRBJ1-2; no clear D. The germline V and J ends were trimmed by 7 bases and 7 bases, with 13 bases remaining between them. Germline V CDR1 and CDR2: DFQATT, SNEGSKA (reference sequence). The CDR3 runs to 11 residues. The CDR3 region is CSGSSGFGYTF. The CDR3 DNA reads as TGCAGTGGGTCATCGGGGTTTGGCTACACCTTC.

This clone was recorded once. The chain joins TRBV24-1 to TRBJ1-2; maybe TRBD1 (6 bases). There are 15 residues in the CDR3. Germline V gene sequence: CDR1 KGHDR, CDR2 SFDVKD. The V end lost 0 bases, the J end lost 4 bases, and 11 bases lay between the germline ends. The CDR3 sequence: CATSDLLQGGYGYTF. DNA for the CDR3: TGTGCCACCAGTGATTTGTTACAGGGCGGCTATGGCTACACCTTC.

The genes are TRBV6-5 and TRBJ2-3; possible D gene TRBD1, 5 bases. V lost 5 bases, J lost 1 base, and 10 bases lay in between. The CDR3 totals 14 residues. Germline CDR1 reads MNHEY; CDR2 reads SVGAGI. The CDR3 DNA reads as TGTGCCAGCAGTCCACAGGCCCGCACAGATACGCAGTATTTT. Amino acids: CASSPQARTDTQYF.

The rearrangement uses TRBV6-1 and TRBJ1-2; D might be TRBD1 (5 bases). Germline V CDR1 and CDR2: MNHNS, SASEGT. Deletions cut 3 bases from V and 5 bases from J, with 16 bases between. This CDR3 comprises 15 residues. Written as DNA, the CDR3 is TGTGCCAGCAGTGAGGGGCAGGCCCTCCTGTATGGCTACACCTTC. Translating gives CASSEGQALLYGYTF.

The table lists this clone with a count of one. The chain uses TRBV27 and TRBJ1-1; 9 nucleotides line up with TRBD1. In germline, CDR1 is MNHEY, CDR2 SMNVEV (reference sequence). J gave up 10 bases and V 4 bases, and 13 bases lay outside the gene matches. This CDR3 comprises 15 residues. The CDR3 reads CASSSPGQGRGRAFF. The DNA for the CDR3 is TGTGCCAGCAGTTCTCCGGGACAGGGTAGGGGTAGAGCTTTCTTT.

The chain couples TRBV9 to TRBJ1-1; weak D call: TRBD1 (5 bases). The CDR3 loop spans 14 amino acids. Per the germline V gene, CDR1 is SGDLS and CDR2 is YYNGEE. Trimming removed 2 bases at V and 5 bases at J, with 13 bases between. The CDR3 nucleotides read TGTGCCAGCAGCGTTTCAGGGAGGGGTACTGAAGCTTTCTTT. Translating gives CASSVSGRGTEAFF.

The chain combines TRBV5-5 with TRBJ2-1; possible D gene TRBD1, 6 bases. The V gene's germline CDR1 is SGHKS and CDR2 YYEKEE (reference sequence). The CDR3 length is 16 residues. V was pared by 3 bases and J by 0 bases, with 13 bases between. DNA for the CDR3: TGTGCCAGCAGCTCGGGTCAGGGGAACTCCTACAATGAGCAGTTCTTC. This codes for CASSSGQGNSYNEQFF. Supplemented by reference TRBV5-5 and TRBJ2-1, the full variable domain reads DAGVTQSPTHLIKTRGQQVTLRCSPISGHKSVSWYQQVLGQGPQFIFQYYEKEERGRGNFPDRFSARQFPNYSSELNVNALLLGDSALYLCASSSGQGNSYNEQFFGPGTRLTVL.

This chain joins TRBV2 and TRBJ1-3; 9 bases match TRBD1. The CDR3 spans 15 residues. V lost 4 bases to trimming and J lost 4 bases; unmatched junction nucleotides: 5. Germline CDR1 and CDR2: SNHLY and FYNNEI. The CDR3 loop reads CASSAQTGGGNTIYF. CDR3 nucleotides: TGTGCCAGCAGTGCACAGACAGGGGGAGGAAACACCATATATTTT.

The DNA for the CDR3 is TGTGCCAGCAGTAACAGGGATTCACCCCTCCACTTT. It is translated as CASSNRDSPLHF. This chain connects TRBV2 to TRBJ1-6; tentatively, D is TRBD1 (6 bases). Germline V lookup: CDR1 SNHLY, CDR2 FYNNEI. The length of the CDR3 is 12 residues. Trimming removed 5 bases from V and 8 bases from J, with 7 bases in between.

The V call is TRBV5-1, the J call TRBJ1-4, with D maybe TRBD1 (6 bases). Trimming took off 7 bases at V and 3 bases at J, with 16 bases between the two ends. The V gene's germline CDR1 is SGHRS and CDR2 YFSETQ. The CDR3 length is 15 residues. CDR3 residues: CASHGGRRPNEKLFF. In DNA form, the CDR3 reads TGCGCCAGCCATGGGGGCCGCCGCCCTAATGAAAAACTGTTTTTT.

This clone has only one observation. V is TRBV7-9 and J is TRBJ1-3, with D possibly being TRBD1 (5 bases). The CDR3 is made up of 17 amino acids. The V and J ends lost 1 base and 1 base respectively, with 14 bases between them. Looked up from germline, CDR1 is SEHNR and CDR2 is FQNEAQ (reference sequence). The CDR3 coding sequence is TGTGCCAGCAGCTTAGGGAACAGGAAGGATTCTGGAAACACCATATATTTT. Translation gives CASSLGNRKDSGNTIYF. The whole variable domain, remainder taken from reference TRBV7-9 and TRBJ1-3, is DTGVSQNPRHKITKRGQNVTFRCDPISEHNRLYWYRQTLGQGPEFLTYFQNEAQLEKSRLLSDRFSAERPKGSFSTLEIQRTEQGDSAMYLCASSLGNRKDSGNTIYFGEGSWLTVV.

The rearrangement links TRBV15 to TRBJ2-5, with D uncertain. The CDR3 has 9 amino acids. V shed 11 bases and J shed 5 bases, with 6 bases lying between them. Germline V gene lookup returns CDR1 LNHNV and CDR2 YYDKDF (reference sequence). The CDR3 loop reads CAALETQYF. CDR3 DNA sequence: TGTGCCGCCCTCGAGACCCAGTACTTC.

The chain carries TRBV3-1 (or the pseudogene TRBV3-2) and TRBJ2-5; D is unresolved. This CDR3 is 14 amino acids long. Looked up from germline, CDR1 is LGHDT and CDR2 is YNNKEL (reference sequence). V shed 4 bases and J shed 1 base, with 10 bases lying between them. This CDR3 reads CASSLLSSQETQYF. As DNA, the CDR3 is TGTGCCAGCAGCCTTCTTTCGTCCCAAGAGACCCAGTACTTC.

CDR3 nucleotide sequence: TGTGCCAGCTACAAGTCGGGCAGGGGAAGTTTGGGGACTGAAGCTTTCTTT. This sequence encodes CASYKSGRGSLGTEAFF. The chain couples TRBV5-6 to TRBJ1-1; the D gene is possibly TRBD1 (6 bases). V was pared by 7 bases and J by 5 bases, with 27 bases between. Germline CDR1 is SGHDT and CDR2 is YYEEEE. The CDR3 spans 17 residues.

This clone was seen only once. The chain recombines TRBV12-3 or TRBV12-4 with TRBJ1-1; D unresolved. The CDR3 has 11 amino acids. Trimming took off 5 bases at V and 6 bases at J, with 7 bases between the two ends. Here the CDR3 reads CASSDNPEAFF. The CDR3 region has the DNA TGTGCCAGCAGTGATAACCCTGAAGCTTTCTTT.

The chain has TRBV19 and TRBJ1-1, with D perhaps matching TRBD1 (6 bases). The CDR3 contains 17 residues. The V end was cut by 2 bases, the J end by 0 bases, with 16 bases between. Germline CDR1 reads LNHDA; CDR2 reads SQIVND (reference sequence). The CDR3 loop reads CASSITGDRRLNTEAFF. The CDR3 DNA reads TGTGCCAGTAGTATAACAGGCGACAGGCGCCTGAACACTGAAGCTTTCTTT.

This chain joins TRBV4-1 and TRBJ1-3; 7 bases are shared with TRBD1. V trimming: 1 base; J trimming: 0 bases; junction bases outside the gene matches: 3. Per the germline V gene, CDR1 is MGHRA and CDR2 is YSYEKL. The CDR3 is made up of 16 amino acids. The CDR3 here is CASSQADRYSGNTIYF. The CDR3 bases are TGCGCCAGCAGCCAAGCGGACAGGTACTCTGGAAACACCATATATTTT.

This chain uses TRBV29-1 with TRBJ1-1; D uncertain. Per germline, CDR1 SQVTM and CDR2 ANQGSEA. The CDR3 is 11 amino acids. V was pared by 6 bases and J by 1 base, with 6 bases between. The CDR3 DNA sequence: TGCAGCGTCCGGGAGAACACTGAAGCTTTCTTT. Translation: CSVRENTEAFF.

The V gene is TRBV5-1, the J gene TRBJ2-7, with D possibly being TRBD2 (6 bases). The CDR3 contains 16 residues. From germline, CDR1 is SGHRS and CDR2 YFSETQ. Trimming took off 2 bases at V and 0 bases at J, with 15 bases between the two ends. In DNA form, the CDR3 reads TGCGCCAGCAGCTTCCAGGGCGGGGCTAGCTCCTACGAGCAGTACTTC. Protein: CASSFQGGASSYEQYF.

The V and J genes are TRBV11-2 and TRBJ1-3, with D possibly TRBD1 on 5 matching bases. Germline lookup yields CDR1 SGHAT and CDR2 FQNNGV. The CDR3 contains 14 residues. V lost 2 bases to trimming and J lost 4 bases, with 9 bases between them. The CDR3 spells CASSLQGGGNTIYF. The CDR3 DNA sequence: TGTGCCAGCAGCTTACAGGGTGGCGGAAACACCATATATTTT. The complete variable domain, with remaining parts taken from reference TRBV11-2 and TRBJ1-3, reads EAGVAQSPRYKIIEKRQSVAFWCNPISGHATLYWYQQILGQGPKLLIQFQNNGVVDDSQLPKDRFSAERLKGVDSTLKIQPAKLEDSAVYLCASSLQGGGNTIYFGEGSWLTVV.

V is TRBV6-1 and J is TRBJ1-5, with no clear D. Germline V gives CDR1 MNHNS, CDR2 SASEGT. The CDR3 covers 13 residues. V was clipped by 3 bases and J by 3 bases, with 6 bases between them. The chain's CDR3 is CASSEGNNQPQHF. Here the CDR3 DNA reads TGTGCCAGCAGTGAGGGGAACAATCAGCCCCAGCATTTT.

This clone was detected once. The V call is TRBV5-1, the J call TRBJ1-1; D uncertain. V shed 4 bases and J shed 4 bases, with 14 bases lying between them. Germline CDR1 and CDR2: SGHRS and YFSETQ. The CDR3 consists of 14 residues. CDR3 region: CASSPLSEATEAFF. The CDR3 region has the DNA TGCGCCAGCAGCCCCCTAAGTGAAGCCACTGAAGCTTTCTTT.

The V gene is TRBV19, the J gene TRBJ2-4, with D tentatively TRBD2 (6 bases). Germline V gene lookup returns CDR1 LNHDA and CDR2 SQIVND (reference sequence). V lost 7 bases and J lost 0, with 13 bases in between. The CDR3 is 15 amino acids. This CDR3 reads CASTAAGLAKNIQYF. The CDR3 nucleotides are TGTGCCAGTACGGCGGCGGGGCTAGCCAAAAACATTCAGTACTTC.

The chain combines TRBV13 with TRBJ2-3, with 7 bases aligning to TRBD1. V lost 6 bases to trimming and J lost 3 bases; unmatched junction nucleotides: 6. Germline lookup yields CDR1 PRHDT and CDR2 FYEKMQ (reference sequence). The CDR3 consists of 14 residues. The CDR3 reads CASRQKGATDTQYF. The CDR3 DNA is TGTGCCAGCAGACAGAAGGGGGCGACAGATACGCAGTATTTT. Together with reference TRBV13 and TRBJ2-3, the CDR3 gives the full variable domain: AAGVIQSPRHLIKEKRETATLKCYPIPRHDTVYWYQQGPGQDPQFLISFYEKMQSDKGSIPDRFSAQQFSDYHSELNMSSLELGDSALYFCASRQKGATDTQYFGPGTRLTVL.

This chain joins TRBV2 and TRBJ1-2; D is perhaps TRBD1 (5 bases). The CDR3 is made up of 14 amino acids. Trimming took off 9 bases at V and 4 bases at J, with 18 bases between the two ends. Germline V gene sequence: CDR1 SNHLY, CDR2 FYNNEI. The chain's CDR3 is CASGGGGTIYGYTF. As DNA, the CDR3 is TGTGCCAGTGGAGGAGGAGGGACCATCTATGGCTACACCTTC.